This T cell receptor (beta chain) comes out of a study of blood T cells in healthy people across ages. Between the trimmed V and J ends, which lost 4 bases and 1 base, there was a span of 10 bases. In germline, CDR1 is SQVTM, CDR2 ANQGSEA. The CDR3 has 13 amino acids. Points from the study as a whole: More naive CD4+ cells and higher diversity marked long-lived donors relative to aged donors. Unsorted PBMCs blocked a conclusive comparison of naive and antigen-experienced cells.

A second PCR of roughly 7 to 11 cycles used a sample-barcoded 5' primer and a J-beta primer mix. TCRdb redid the calling of the 5' RACE reads with MiXCR, one entry per CDR3 protein. The repertoire has about 970,000 distinct CDR3 sequences, roughly 50% of them found once; the top ten carry 20% to 25%. As regards this clonotype: Its target is unknown.

Peripheral blood samples of about 10 milliliters were drawn from each donor. The sequenced material came from blood. The chain has TRBV29-1 and TRBJ1-2; no clear D gene. This sequence was found in a woman aged 60-70 years in good health. The CDR3 sequence is CSVAKDGNYGYTF. CDR3 nucleotides: TGCAGCGTTGCTAAGGACGGTAACTATGGCTACACCTTC.